One and the same sample provided the 27 T cell receptor beta chains below, sequenced in a study of technical replicates of blood from four donors. Data came from immunoSEQ multiplex PCR; TCRdb stores just in-frame clones and leaves some out. The repertoire holds about 80,000 clones, with about 97% as singletons. Source material: T cells isolated from PBMCs. The receptors shown here come from a human donor in good health.

This clone appeared a single time. The V gene is TRBV15, the J gene TRBJ2-1, with 9 bases identical to TRBD1. CDR1 and CDR2 from the germline V gene are LNHNV and YYDKDF (reference sequence). The CDR3 is made up of 16 amino acids. The J segment lost 9 bases and the V segment lost 1 base, leaving 10 bases of the junction unmatched. CDR3 protein: CATSRAVPGQGSEQFF. In DNA form, the CDR3 reads TGTGCCACCAGCAGAGCTGTCCCGGGACAGGGTAGTGAGCAGTTCTTC.

The chain is built from TRBV2 and TRBJ1-2, with no clear D. The V end was cut by 1 base, the J end by 4 bases, with 7 bases between. The CDR3 is made up of 13 amino acids. Germline CDR1 and CDR2: SNHLY and FYNNEI. The CDR3 DNA sequence: TGTGCCAGCAGTGAAGTCTCCCTCTATGGCTACACCTTC. Translating it yields CASSEVSLYGYTF.

The chain is built from TRBV6-5 and TRBJ2-5, with D possibly being TRBD1 (6 bases). The V gene lost 7 bases and the J gene lost 3 bases, with 15 bases spanning the gap. This CDR3 has 14 amino acids. Germline CDR1 MNHEY, CDR2 SVGAGI. The CDR3 loop is CASTPLAGEETQYF. The CDR3 coding sequence is TGTGCCAGCACCCCCCTTGCAGGGGAAGAGACCCAGTACTTC.

V usage is TRBV6-6 and J usage is TRBJ2-3, with 9 bases fitting TRBD2. The germline V gene encodes CDR1 MNHNY and CDR2 SVGAGI (reference sequence). This CDR3 contains 16 residues. V shed 5 bases and J 5 bases; nucleotides not matched to a gene: 11. The CDR3 nucleotides are TGTGCCAGCAGTCCCACAGCTAGCGGGACCGGAGATACGCAGTATTTT. It specifies CASSPTASGTGDTQYF.

V and J are TRBV28 and TRBJ1-3; D is possibly TRBD1 (6 bases). The length of the CDR3 is 13 residues. Germline loops: CDR1 MDHEN, CDR2 SYDVKM. V gave up 6 bases and J gave up 5 bases, with 11 bases separating them. DNA of the CDR3: TGTGCCAGCAGAGAGGGACACCGAAACACCATATATTTT. Its protein is CASREGHRNTIYF.

The chain carries TRBV14 and TRBJ1-6; no clear D. V was pared by 0 bases and J by 8 bases, with 5 bases between. CDR1 SGHDN and CDR2 FVKESK come from the germline V gene. This CDR3 has 13 amino acids. CDR3 residues: CASSQDNYSPLHF. As DNA, the CDR3 is TGTGCCAGCAGCCAAGATAATTATTCACCCCTCCACTTT.

The rearrangement links TRBV5-1 to TRBJ2-7; a possible D gene is TRBD2 (6 bases). Germline V gene sequence: CDR1 SGHRS, CDR2 YFSETQ. CDR3 length: 16 residues. Between the trimmed V and J ends, which lost 4 bases and 4 bases, there was a span of 21 bases. CDR3 bases: TGCGCCAGCAGCCGTGGTTCGCCTAGCGATTTTTACGAGCAGTACTTC. Residues: CASSRGSPSDFYEQYF.

V usage is TRBV28 and J usage is TRBJ2-7; D gene ambiguous. Trimming stripped 7 bases from V and 4 bases from J, with 26 bases between. Germline V gene data show CDR1 as MDHEN and CDR2 as SYDVKM. The length of the CDR3 is 17 residues. For the CDR3, the DNA is TGTGCCAGCAACCCCCCAGGAAGACGTACTTTGTCATACGAGCAGTACTTC. Protein sequence: CASNPPGRRTLSYEQYF.

V gene TRBV5-1 combines with J gene TRBJ1-4; D is possibly TRBD1 (5 bases). The CDR3 has 15 amino acids. The germline CDR1 and CDR2 sequences are SGHRS and YFSETQ. V shed 4 bases and J shed 5 bases, with 15 bases lying between them. As DNA, the CDR3 is TGCGCCAGCAGCCCGCCGGGACTGAGGAATGAAAAACTGTTTTTT. Translation gives CASSPPGLRNEKLFF.

The chain is built from TRBV7-2 and TRBJ1-5; D unresolved. The germline V gene encodes CDR1 SGHTA and CDR2 FQGNSA. The CDR3 loop spans 17 amino acids. Trimming took 1 base from V and 0 from J, leaving 13 bases between them. CDR3 coding DNA: TGTGCCAGCAGCTTAGGTTCAAACATTTATAGCAATCAGCCCCAGCATTTT. Translation: CASSLGSNIYSNQPQHF. Variable domain in full (rest from reference TRBV7-2 and TRBJ1-5): GAGVSQSPSNKVTEKGKDVELRCDPISGHTALYWYRQSLGQGLEFLIYFQGNSAPDKSGLPSDRFSAERTGGSVSTLTIQRTQQEDSAVYLCASSLGSNIYSNQPQHFGDGTRLSIL.

The V call is TRBV9, the J call TRBJ1-3; D is possibly TRBD1 (6 bases). Per germline, CDR1 SGDLS and CDR2 YYNGEE. V was cut by 0 bases and J by 4 bases, with 11 bases left in between. CDR3 length equals 15 residues. CDR3 DNA: TGTGCCAGCAGCGTAGGACTACAGGGCGGAAACACCATATATTTT. Encoded protein: CASSVGLQGGNTIYF.

This chain links TRBV11-1 with TRBJ2-7, with D maybe TRBD2 (6 bases). The CDR3 contains 14 residues. Germline V gene lookup returns CDR1 SGHAT and CDR2 FQDESV (reference sequence). V was pared by 8 bases and J by 6 bases, with 20 bases between. As DNA, the CDR3 is TGTGCCAGCTCACCGGGACCCCGGGGGTCCGAGCAGTACTTC. Translating it yields CASSPGPRGSEQYF.

The rearrangement uses TRBV6-1 and TRBJ2-7, with TRBD2 identical over 10 bases. Per the germline V gene, CDR1 is MNHNS and CDR2 is SASEGT. The CDR3 extends over 15 amino acids. V gave up 3 bases and J gave up 4 bases; unmatched junction bases: 6. CDR3 nucleotide sequence: TGTGCCAGCAGTGAGGGTGCTAGCGGGAGATACGAGCAGTACTTC. Translating it yields CASSEGASGRYEQYF.

This chain connects TRBV6-6 to TRBJ2-3; tentatively, D is TRBD1 (6 bases). CDR1 and CDR2 from the germline V gene are MNHNY and SVGAGI (reference sequence). CDR3 size: 16 residues. Trimming cost V 6 bases and J 3 bases, with 19 bases left between them. The CDR3 sequence: CASRGHRAVATDTQYF. The CDR3 DNA is TGTGCCAGCAGGGGACACAGGGCGGTGGCGACAGATACGCAGTATTTT.

The gene calls are TRBV19 and TRBJ2-7, with 8 bases lining up with TRBD2. CDR3 length equals 14 residues. Germline CDR1 reads LNHDA; CDR2 reads SQIVND (reference sequence). Trimming cost V 5 bases and J 2 bases; bases outside gene matches: 5. The CDR3 reads CASSLGGGTYEQYF. The CDR3 DNA reads TGTGCCAGTAGTCTCGGGGGGGGAACCTACGAGCAGTACTTC.

J is TRBJ1-1 and V is TRBV15, with 7 bases matching TRBD1. Looked up from germline, CDR1 is LNHNV and CDR2 is YYDKDF (reference sequence). V lost 0 bases and J lost 1; bases outside the gene matches: 2. The CDR3 has 15 residues. CDR3 region: CATSRDQGGNTEAFF. CDR3 DNA sequence: TGTGCCACCAGCAGAGATCAGGGGGGGAACACTGAAGCTTTCTTT.

This clone was seen a single time. The gene calls are TRBV28 and TRBJ2-1; the match to TRBD1 covers 10 bases. Germline assignment: CDR1 MDHEN and CDR2 SYDVKM. Unmatched junction bases numbered 5, after V lost 6 bases and J lost 6 bases. CDR3 length: 14 amino acids. The CDR3 region is CASRAGTGVNEQFF. For the CDR3, the DNA is TGTGCCAGCAGGGCCGGGACAGGGGTCAATGAGCAGTTCTTC.

This sequence joins TRBV6-1 and TRBJ1-5; D remains ambiguous. CDR1 is MNHNS, CDR2 SASEGT, per germline. The CDR3 extends over 14 amino acids. The germline V and J ends were trimmed by 6 bases and 0 bases, with 9 bases remaining between them. CDR3 in amino acids: CASRSSYSNQPQHF. CDR3 DNA: TGTGCCAGCAGGTCCTCCTATAGCAATCAGCCCCAGCATTTT.

V is TRBV19 and J is TRBJ1-6, with TRBD1 as a possible D gene (5 bases). The V gene's germline CDR1 is LNHDA and CDR2 SQIVND (reference sequence). V was shortened by 8 bases and J by 9 bases, with 26 bases between the two germline ends. CDR3 size: 17 residues. The CDR3 region is CASPIMPRGGRGSPLHF. The CDR3 bases are TGTGCCAGTCCTATAATGCCCCGGGGGGGAAGGGGTTCACCCCTCCACTTT.

V is TRBV4-1 and J is TRBJ2-7; 8 bases map to TRBD1. Germline lookup yields CDR1 MGHRA and CDR2 YSYEKL. The CDR3 runs 16 residues. Trimming took 0 bases from V and 3 from J; bases not matched to a gene: 7. In nucleotides, the CDR3 is TGCGCCAGCAGCCAAGATGGGACAGGAAGAAACTACGAGCAGTACTTC. Protein product: CASSQDGTGRNYEQYF.

This chain links TRBV11-3 with TRBJ1-4, with a weak D call TRBD1 (5 bases). The V and J ends lost 5 bases and 6 bases respectively, with 13 bases between them. The CDR3 sequence is 14 residues long. Germline V gene data show CDR1 as SGHNT and CDR2 as YENEEA. The CDR3 region has the DNA TGTGCCAGCAGCGCTTGGGGCAGTGATGAAAAACTGTTTTTT. Protein sequence: CASSAWGSDEKLFF. Drawing the rest from reference TRBV11-3 and TRBJ1-4, the complete variable domain is EAGVVQSPRYKIIEKKQPVAFWCNPISGHNTLYWYLQNLGQGPELLIRYENEEAVDDSQLPKDRFSAERLKGVDSTLKIQPAELGDSAVYLCASSAWGSDEKLFFGSGTQLSVL.

V gene TRBV4-1 combines with J gene TRBJ1-1; D ambiguous. The CDR3 totals 16 residues. The germline CDR1 and CDR2 sequences are MGHRA and YSYEKL. V lost 0 bases and J 0 bases, leaving 11 bases between the germline ends. The CDR3 region is CASSQEEVVMNTEAFF. DNA for the CDR3: TGCGCCAGCAGCCAAGAAGAGGTGGTTATGAACACTGAAGCTTTCTTT.

This clone was observed once. The chain uses TRBV7-9 and TRBJ2-3; TRBD2 aligns across 12 bases. J gave up 1 base and V 2 bases, and 10 bases lay outside the gene matches. CDR1 is SEHNR, CDR2 FQNEAQ, per germline (reference sequence). The CDR3 consists of 19 residues. The CDR3 nucleotides read TGTGCCAGCAGCTTATCCCTAGCGGGAGGGCCTGGGGGCACAGATACGCAGTATTTT. Amino acid sequence: CASSLSLAGGPGGTDTQYF. The full variable domain, its missing parts supplied by reference TRBV7-9 and TRBJ2-3, is DTGVSQNPRHKITKRGQNVTFRCDPISEHNRLYWYRQTLGQGPEFLTYFQNEAQLEKSRLLSDRFSAERPKGSFSTLEIQRTEQGDSAMYLCASSLSLAGGPGGTDTQYFGPGTRLTVL.

The chain is built from TRBV27 and TRBJ1-5, with a possible D match to TRBD1 (5 bases). V lost 4 bases and J 1 base, leaving 8 bases between the germline ends. CDR3 length equals 14 residues. Germline loops: CDR1 MNHEY, CDR2 SMNVEV (reference sequence). CDR3 region: CASSYGGSNQPQHF. The CDR3 DNA sequence: TGTGCCAGCAGTTACGGGGGGAGCAATCAGCCCCAGCATTTT.

The chain joins TRBV10-3 to TRBJ1-1; the D gene is possibly TRBD1 (6 bases). The CDR3 length is 16 residues. Germline V gene lookup returns CDR1 ENHRY and CDR2 SYGVKD. Trimming cost V 0 bases and J 0 bases, with 11 bases left between them. In DNA, the CDR3 is TGTGCCATCAGTGAGTCGTCAGGGGCCCTGAACACTGAAGCTTTCTTT. As protein: CAISESSGALNTEAFF.

This chain links TRBV2 with TRBJ2-1; 11 bases agree with TRBD2. The V segment lost 5 bases and the J segment 4 bases; nucleotides outside the gene matches: 4. The CDR3 runs 15 residues. CDR1 and CDR2 (germline): SNHLY, FYNNEI. The CDR3 sequence is CASSKTSGVYNEQFF. The CDR3 DNA is TGTGCCAGCAGTAAGACTAGCGGGGTTTACAATGAGCAGTTCTTC.

The J gene is TRBJ2-1, the V gene TRBV5-4; 7 bases line up with TRBD1. This CDR3 is built from 12 residues. V trimming: 4 bases; J trimming: 15 bases; junction bases outside the gene matches: 10. Germline lookup yields CDR1 SGHNT and CDR2 YYREEE (reference sequence). For the CDR3, the DNA is TGTGCCAGCAGCCTCCGACAGGGTTTAGCGTTCTTC. As protein: CASSLRQGLAFF.